Listed here is a single TCR beta chain. Its target is unknown. The V gene end was trimmed by 0 bases and the J gene end by 16 bases; junction bases not matched to a gene: 9. This CDR3 region has 13 residues. Germline V lookup: CDR1 ENHRY, CDR2 SYGVKD. The record originates from a study of cytomegalovirus exposure and HLA in healthy donors. Broader study findings: It was reportedly the case that the classifier diagnosed cytomegalovirus status with high specificity and sensitivity. A list of roughly 160 TCR beta chains associated with cytomegalovirus was given.

Assay used: immunoSEQ multiplex PCR; TCRdb lists only in-frame clones, some missing. The table has approximately 230,000 clones, about 90% seen once. The TCR comes from a man between 18 and 35 years old in good health and CMV-seropositive. Sequencing input: PBMCs. The chain links TRBV10-3 to TRBJ2-1, with TRBD1 identical over 7 bases. CDR3 sequence: CAISESTGLADFF. For the CDR3, the DNA is TGTGCCATCAGTGAGTCGACAGGGTTAGCCGACTTCTTC.